This TCR beta chain was profiled in a study of shared clonotypes between healthy human individuals. Worth noting for this clone: Its specificity is not known.

The authors distributed each subset's genomic DNA evenly over several immunoSEQ plates. Sequenced by immunoSEQ multiplex PCR; TCRdb stores in-frame clones only, minus some. Of roughly 2.1 million clones listed, about 92% are singletons. CDR3 length equals 14 residues. Trimming removed 1 base from V and 5 bases from J, with 10 bases in between. Germline-derived CDR1 and CDR2 are MNHEY and SMNVEV (reference sequence). Study conclusions and caveats: Several donors held about 5% of naive CD4 clonotypes in common.

Naive CD8 cells lacked CD45RO, underwent positive selection for CCR7 and left out terminally differentiated effector memory CD45RA+ cells. Sequencing used naive CD8+ T cells from PBMCs. This clonotype originated in a man younger than 35 in good health. Some clones in this sample may be carry-over from other donors' samples. The chain joins TRBV27 to TRBJ2-3; D might be TRBD2 (6 bases). The CDR3 spells CASSLFYGGDTQYF. CDR3 DNA: TGTGCCAGCAGTTTATTCTACGGGGGAGATACGCAGTATTTT.